The clone carrying this T cell receptor (beta chain) was recorded only once. Its matching antigen is unknown. This sample stems from a study of vaccination and CD4 T cells after COVID-19. Cultured CD4+ T-cell DNA underwent Oncomine TCR Beta short-read sequencing. MiXCR, applied by TCRdb to the PCR reads, yields one record per CDR3 protein. The sample holds about 9,000 distinct CDR3 sequences, 64% seen once. Treatment defined: approximately nine-day PBMC culture with coronavirus spike peptide pools or control peptides (ViraFEST assay). Expanded clonotypes were found by TCR sequencing after peptide-pool stimulation (ViraFEST). Half-medium changes with fresh IL-2 medium occurred on days 3 and 7. Negative selection was the method that isolated CD4+ T cells after 10 days of culture. The CDR3 length is 15 residues. Germline V gene lookup returns CDR1 WNHNN and CDR2 SYGVQD (reference sequence). V gave up 0 bases and J gave up 1 base, with 9 bases separating them.

The chain couples TRBV10-1 to TRBJ1-1; D is uncertain. The clonotype comes from a human donor who had recovered from COVID-19. What was sequenced was CD4+ T cells from blood, cultured in vitro. DNA for the CDR3: TGCGCCAGCAGTGAGTCAGCGACACAGAACACTGAAGCTTTCTTT. This sequence encodes CASSESATQNTEAFF.